Sequencing of this T cell receptor beta chain was carried out in a study of Ad26.COV2.S vaccination and SARS-CoV-2 variants. Some clones are missing from TCRdb's copy, which holds only in-frame ones; the method was immunoSEQ multiplex PCR. The table lists around 400,000 clones, 90% of them singletons, with roughly an eighth in the top ten. Details on this clone: Its specificity is not known. It is unclear where the CDR3 begins or ends on the DNA, so no DNA is shown, and the CDR3 is as TCRdb lists it.

Study-level results: Assessments of TCR breadth and depth may have underestimated the total T cell responses. Those who received vaccine or placebo ended up with similar non-spike TCR breadth. The study found higher spike-specific TCR breadth in vaccine than placebo recipients. Post-vaccination spike-specific CD8+ and CD4+ T cell responses reportedly had substantial breadth.

Per the germline V gene, CDR1 is MNHEY and CDR2 is SMNVEV (reference sequence). The CDR3 is 14 amino acids long, termini counted. As for treatment: some 20 received Ad26.COV2.S at low or high dose, single or two shots; five or six received placebo; per-sample allocation not given. All samples were drawn on day 63, counting from the first vaccine or placebo injection. Material: peripheral blood, obtained in a trial of Ad26.COV2.S vaccine versus placebo. The V gene is TRBV27, the J gene TRBJ2-7; whether TRBD1, the table's D call, matches the DNA was not checked. This clonotype was sampled from a person between 18 and 60 years old who received the Ad26.COV2.S COVID-19 vaccine or a placebo. The CDR3 loop reads CASSFGPGGYEQYF.